Each of the 19 T cell receptor beta chains below was sequenced from the same sample in a study of vaccination and CD4 T cells after COVID-19. Treatment defined: roughly ten-day PBMC culture with coronavirus spike peptide pools or control peptides (ViraFEST assay). Oncomine TCR Beta short-read sequencing was applied to DNA from cultured CD4+ T cells. Each CDR3 protein is one row after TCRdb ran MiXCR on the PCR reads. The sample has several thousand distinct CDR3 sequences, just under 65% seen once. Which antigens these TCRs recognize remains unknown. Material: CD4+ T cells from blood, cultured in vitro. The receptors derive from a human donor who had recovered from COVID-19.

This clonotype ranks as medium-sized. Here the CDR3 DNA reads TGTGCCAGCAGCTTAGCCCTGGGCTCTGGAAACACCATATATTTT. It encodes CASSLALGSGNTIYF. The rearrangement joins TRBV7-2 to TRBJ1-3; no firm D call. Trimming pared 0 bases from V and 0 bases from J, leaving 6 bases between. CDR1 and CDR2 (germline): SGHTA, FQGNSA. The CDR3 is made up of 15 amino acids.

The chain combines TRBV19 with TRBJ2-5; possible D gene TRBD2, 5 bases. CDR3 length: 14 amino acids. V was cut by 3 bases and J by 5 bases, with 13 bases left in between. Per the germline V gene, CDR1 is LNHDA and CDR2 is SQIVND (reference sequence). CDR3 sequence: CASSMRARGETQYF. As DNA, the CDR3 is TGTGCCAGTAGTATGAGGGCCAGAGGGGAGACCCAGTACTTC.

V is TRBV20-1 and J is TRBJ1-6; TRBD1 matches at 10 bases. This CDR3 comprises 14 residues. V lost 5 bases and J lost 13; bases outside the gene matches: 11. Germline V CDR1 and CDR2: DFQATT, SNEGSKA (reference sequence). The CDR3: CSAPGTGAFGPLHF. In DNA form, the CDR3 reads TGCAGTGCTCCCGGGACAGGGGCCTTCGGGCCCCTCCACTTT.

This rearrangement joins TRBV6-1 to TRBJ1-5; no clear D. Trimming stripped 2 bases from V and 6 bases from J, with 11 bases between. This CDR3 has 14 amino acids. Looked up from germline, CDR1 is MNHNS and CDR2 is SASEGT. The CDR3 sequence: CASSEIRGPQPQHF. CDR3 nucleotides: TGTGCCAGCAGTGAAATTCGAGGTCCTCAGCCCCAGCATTTT.

J is TRBJ2-2 and V is TRBV20-1, with 10 bases identical to TRBD2. The junction had 10 bases not matched to a gene; V was cut back by 6 bases and J by 3 bases. This CDR3 region has 16 residues. In germline, CDR1 is DFQATT, CDR2 SNEGSKA (reference sequence). The CDR3 region is CSATPSGGEDTGELFF. The DNA for the CDR3 is TGCAGTGCCACTCCCAGCGGGGGGGAGGACACCGGGGAGCTGTTTTTT.

This sequence joins TRBV6-5 and TRBJ1-2; perhaps TRBD1 as D (5 bases). Germline V gives CDR1 MNHEY, CDR2 SVGAGI. The CDR3 is 15 residues long. V was trimmed by 4 bases and J by 8 bases, leaving 20 bases between them. CDR3 bases: TGTGCCAGCAGTTTTAGGGGCACGGACCCATTCGGCTACACCTTC. As protein: CASSFRGTDPFGYTF.

This clonotype was seen only a few times. V and J are TRBV6-1 and TRBJ1-6, with TRBD1 matching over 9 bases. This CDR3 comprises 16 residues. Germline lookup yields CDR1 MNHNS and CDR2 SASEGT. The V and J ends lost 5 bases and 7 bases, in that order; junction bases with no gene match: 9. CDR3 amino acids: CASSISTGGNNSPLHF. CDR3 DNA sequence: TGTGCCAGCAGTATATCGACAGGGGGTAACAATTCACCCCTCCACTTT.

This chain uses TRBV14 with TRBJ1-3; no clear D. The CDR3 extends over 12 amino acids. Germline CDR1 SGHDN, CDR2 FVKESK. Trimming pared 3 bases from V and 4 bases from J, leaving 4 bases between. The CDR3 DNA is TGTGCCAGCAGCCAGCACGGAAACACCATATATTTT. Residues: CASSQHGNTIYF. Using reference TRBV14 and TRBJ1-3 for the parts outside the CDR3, the full variable domain is EAGVTQFPSHSVIEKGQTVTLRCDPISGHDNLYWYRRVMGKEIKFLLHFVKESKQDESGMPNNRFLAERTGGTYSTLKVQPAELEDSGVYFCASSQHGNTIYFGEGSWLTVV.

This clonotype was seen more than once but under ten times. V and J are TRBV5-1 and TRBJ1-6; D not resolved. The germline V gene encodes CDR1 SGHRS and CDR2 YFSETQ. Trimming took 3 bases from V and 8 from J, leaving 18 bases between them. The CDR3 runs 16 residues. Here the CDR3 DNA reads TGCGCCAGCAGCTCAGCAGGAGGCGTTGGCTATTCACCCCTCCACTTT. It encodes CASSSAGGVGYSPLHF.

This clonotype was picked up a small number of times. The genes are TRBV6-2 or TRBV6-3 and TRBJ2-7; perhaps D is TRBD1 or TRBD2 (5 bases each). V was cut by 6 bases and J by 0 bases, with 12 bases left in between. In germline, CDR1 is MNHEY, CDR2 SVGEGT. This CDR3 contains 14 residues. CDR3 residues: CASRRDASSYEQYF. The CDR3 DNA reads TGTGCCAGCAGACGGGACGCCAGCTCCTACGAGCAGTACTTC.

This sequence joins TRBV20-1 and TRBJ2-7; a weak D match, TRBD1 (5 bases). V was clipped by 4 bases and J by 2 bases, with 12 bases between them. The CDR3 has 13 amino acids. Germline lookup yields CDR1 DFQATT and CDR2 SNEGSKA (reference sequence). In nucleotides, the CDR3 is TGCAGTGCTACTCCTGACAGTCCCTACGAGCAGTACTTC. Translation: CSATPDSPYEQYF.

The chain links TRBV7-2 to TRBJ2-7; D not resolved. The V gene lost 0 bases and the J gene lost 4 bases, with 7 bases spanning the gap. The CDR3 runs to 13 residues. Germline CDR1 is SGHTA and CDR2 is FQGNSA. CDR3 region: CASSLATEYEQYF. The CDR3 region has the DNA TGTGCCAGCAGCTTAGCTACAGAATACGAGCAGTACTTC.

This clonotype has only a few counts. The chain has TRBV20-1 and TRBJ1-2; D remains ambiguous. This CDR3 has 14 residues. With 0 bases removed from V and 2 bases from J, the gap between germline ends came to 10 bases. CDR1 is DFQATT and CDR2 is SNEGSKA in the germline V gene (reference sequence). The CDR3 loop reads CSAREGWRNYGYTF. CDR3 DNA: TGCAGTGCTAGAGAGGGGTGGCGAAACTATGGCTACACCTTC.

This clonotype was counted a few times. The rearrangement joins TRBV7-9 to TRBJ2-5; the D is unclear. CDR3 size: 12 residues. Germline V gives CDR1 SEHNR, CDR2 FQNEAQ (reference sequence). V lost 3 bases and J 4 bases, leaving 6 bases between the germline ends. Here the CDR3 reads CASSFRLETQYF. The CDR3 nucleotides are TGTGCCAGCAGCTTCAGGCTAGAGACCCAGTACTTC.

The chain links TRBV23-1 to TRBJ2-2; a weak D match, TRBD2 (6 bases). TRBV23-1 is known as an ORF, though its function is uncertain. V dropped 7 bases and J dropped 2 bases, with 11 bases sitting between them. The CDR3 is 14 residues long. CDR3 region: CASTIGLNTGELFF. CDR3 coding DNA: TGCGCCAGCACCATAGGACTAAACACCGGGGAGCTGTTTTTT.

The J gene is TRBJ1-5, the V gene TRBV29-1, with a weak D call TRBD1 (5 bases). From germline, CDR1 is SQVTM and CDR2 ANQGSEA. V was trimmed by 7 bases and J by 5 bases, leaving 15 bases between them. This CDR3 is built from 13 residues. The CDR3 here is CSAGRGSDQPQHF. As DNA, the CDR3 is TGCAGCGCCGGACGGGGGAGTGATCAGCCCCAGCATTTT.

This sequence joins TRBV5-4 and TRBJ2-2; no reliable D call. Deletions cut 0 bases from V and 2 bases from J, with 5 bases between. Germline CDR1 reads SGHNT; CDR2 reads YYREEE (reference sequence). This CDR3 comprises 14 residues. CDR3 region: CASSLDSNTGELFF. Here the CDR3 DNA reads TGTGCCAGCAGCTTGGACTCTAACACCGGGGAGCTGTTTTTT. Looking up the rest from reference TRBV5-4 and TRBJ2-2 gives the full variable domain: ETGVTQSPTHLIKTRGQQVTLRCSSQSGHNTVSWYQQALGQGPQFIFQYYREEENGRGNFPPRFSGLQFPNYSSELNVNALELDDSALYLCASSLDSNTGELFFGEGSRLTVL.

The chain has TRBV21-1 and TRBJ2-3; no check of the table's D call, TRBD2, against the DNA was made. TRBV21-1 is a known pseudogene. This CDR3 is built from 19 residues. CDR3 sequence: CASSPRTSGGRRSTDTQYF. The CDR3 DNA reads as TGTGCCAGCAGCCCACGGACTAGCGGGGGAAGGAGGAGCACAGATACGCAGTATTTT.

With respect to this clonotype: The conserved final phenylalanine or tryptophan is absent from the CDR3, which likely points to a read error. This rearrangement joins TRBV7-2 to TRBJ1-2; D might be TRBD1 (5 bases). The CDR3 sequence is 11 residues long. CDR1 and CDR2 from the germline V gene are SGHTA and FQGNSA. Between the trimmed V and J ends, which lost 4 bases and 6 bases, there was a span of 6 bases. The CDR3 spells CASSSRDGYTS. DNA for the CDR3: TGTGCCAGCAGCTCCAGGGATGGCTACACCTCC.